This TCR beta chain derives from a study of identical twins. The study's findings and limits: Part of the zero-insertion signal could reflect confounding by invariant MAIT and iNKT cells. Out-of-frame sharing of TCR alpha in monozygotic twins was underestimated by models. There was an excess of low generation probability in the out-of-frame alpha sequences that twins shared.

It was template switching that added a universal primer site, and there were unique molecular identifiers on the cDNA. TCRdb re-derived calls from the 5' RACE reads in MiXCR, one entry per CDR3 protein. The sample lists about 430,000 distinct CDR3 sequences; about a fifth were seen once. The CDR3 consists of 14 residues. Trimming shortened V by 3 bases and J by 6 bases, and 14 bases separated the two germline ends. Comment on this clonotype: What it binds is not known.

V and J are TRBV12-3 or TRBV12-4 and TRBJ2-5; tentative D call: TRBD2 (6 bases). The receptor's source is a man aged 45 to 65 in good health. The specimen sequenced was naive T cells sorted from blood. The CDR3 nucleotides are TGTGCCAGCAGTTTTTACGGGAGCGGACAGACCCAGTACTTC. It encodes CASSFYGSGQTQYF.